What follows are 19 T cell receptor beta chains derived from one specimen sequenced in a study of T cells in Graves' hyperthyroidism and ophthalmopathy. What was amplified from RNA transcripts were TCR beta CDR3 regions. A first-round RT-PCR of the TCR CDR3 used the HTBI primer set. One entry per CDR3 protein, called by TCRdb with MiXCR from the multiplex PCR reads. The sample holds under 350,000 distinct CDR3 sequences, over 20% seen once. The sequencing sample was made of blood. These receptors were taken from a woman in her 50s with Graves' hyperthyroidism.

The V and J genes are TRBV19 and TRBJ2-1; a weak D match, TRBD1 (6 bases). This CDR3 comprises 14 residues. CDR1 is LNHDA and CDR2 is SQIVND in the germline V gene (reference sequence). The ends were cut back, 4 bases at V and 4 bases at J, with 11 bases in the middle. Written as DNA, the CDR3 is TGTGCCAGTAGTAATGGACAGCGTTACAATGAGCAGTTCTTC. Its translation is CASSNGQRYNEQFF.

This clonotype showed up just a few times. The chain carries TRBV14 and TRBJ2-7, with D perhaps TRBD1 or TRBD2 (5 bases each). CDR3 length: 14 residues. Germline CDR1 is SGHDN and CDR2 is FVKESK. V was shortened by 4 bases and J by 6 bases, with 16 bases between the two germline ends. In nucleotides, the CDR3 is TGTGCCAGCAGCCGGTGGGACGGGGACGGCGAGCAGTACTTC. The encoded protein is CASSRWDGDGEQYF. Filled out from reference TRBV14 and TRBJ2-7, the complete variable domain reads EAGVTQFPSHSVIEKGQTVTLRCDPISGHDNLYWYRRVMGKEIKFLLHFVKESKQDESGMPNNRFLAERTGGTYSTLKVQPAELEDSGVYFCASSRWDGDGEQYFGPGTRLTVT.

Concerning this clonotype: Possible read error: a much larger clone is one base away. The chain couples TRBV2 to TRBJ1-4; D is unresolved. The germline V gene has CDR1 SNHLY and CDR2 FYNNEI. The CDR3 sequence is 17 residues long. V was shortened by 1 base and J by 7 bases, with 19 bases between the two germline ends. CDR3 coding DNA: TGTGCCAGCAGTGAAGTTTTGGACCAAGGGAAGGGTGAAAAACTGTTTTTT. Amino acid sequence: CASSEVLDQGKGEKLFF.

This clonotype has more than one count but fewer than ten. V gene TRBV5-1 combines with J gene TRBJ2-7; D is undetermined. CDR1 SGHRS and CDR2 YFSETQ come from the germline V gene. V was pared by 0 bases and J by 7 bases, with 11 bases between. The CDR3 spans 13 residues. CDR3 sequence: CASSLGDLEEQYF. The CDR3 DNA reads TGCGCCAGCAGCTTGGGGGATTTGGAGGAGCAGTACTTC.

Only one count was recorded for this clonotype. This rearrangement joins TRBV2 to TRBJ1-5, with D perhaps TRBD1 (6 bases). Trimming stripped 3 bases from V and 4 bases from J, with 13 bases between. Looked up from germline, CDR1 is SNHLY and CDR2 is FYNNEI. The CDR3 length is 15 residues. The CDR3 DNA sequence: TGTGCCAGCAGTGAGGGGGCAGGGAGAAATCAGCCCCAGCATTTT. It yields the protein CASSEGAGRNQPQHF.

This clonotype has ten or more counts. The chain joins TRBV28 to TRBJ2-5, with TRBD1 matching 8 bases. The trim removed 2 bases at V and 1 base at J, leaving 6 bases unmatched. The length of the CDR3 is 16 residues. Looked up from germline, CDR1 is MDHEN and CDR2 is SYDVKM. CDR3 nucleotide sequence: TGTGCCAGCAGTTTAACCCAAACAGGGGGCCAAGAGACCCAGTACTTC. This sequence encodes CASSLTQTGGQETQYF. Combining the CDR3 with reference TRBV28 and TRBJ2-5 gives the whole variable domain DVKVTQSSRYLVKRTGEKVFLECVQDMDHENMFWYRQDPGLGLRLIYFSYDVKMKEKGDIPEGYSVSREKKERFSLILESASTNQTSMYLCASSLTQTGGQETQYFGPGTRLLVL.

The rearrangement links TRBV19 to TRBJ1-5; D is ambiguous. CDR1 is LNHDA and CDR2 is SQIVND in the germline V gene (reference sequence). The CDR3 extends over 15 amino acids. Trimming took 0 bases from V and 4 from J, leaving 10 bases between them. The CDR3 nucleotides read TGTGCCAGTAGTATAGAGGAGGGATCAAATCAGCCCCAGCATTTT. Translation gives CASSIEEGSNQPQHF.

V gene TRBV7-3 combines with J gene TRBJ1-5, with 10 bases fitting TRBD1. Trimming took 6 bases from V and 8 from J; bases not matched to a gene: 10. Germline CDR1 and CDR2: SGHTA and FQGTGA. This CDR3 is 15 amino acids long. CDR3 sequence: CASRGGTGEAEPQHF. The DNA of the CDR3 is TGTGCCAGCAGGGGAGGGACAGGGGAAGCTGAGCCCCAGCATTTT.

This clonotype was seen more than once but under ten times. The genes are TRBV19 and TRBJ2-3, with D uncertain. The CDR3 loop spans 16 amino acids. V lost 3 bases, J lost 0 bases, and 13 bases lay in between. Germline lookup yields CDR1 LNHDA and CDR2 SQIVND (reference sequence). CDR3 residues: CASSIIGQLSTDTQYF. CDR3 nucleotides: TGTGCCAGTAGTATTATCGGGCAGCTTAGCACAGATACGCAGTATTTT.

Points on this clonotype: This clone may be a read error of a much larger clone one base away. The chain combines TRBV10-3 with TRBJ1-1; D possibly corresponds to TRBD1 (5 bases). V lost 5 bases and J 4 bases, leaving 14 bases between the germline ends. CDR1 and CDR2 (germline): ENHRY, SYGVKD. This CDR3 has 14 amino acids. CDR3 sequence (DNA): TGTGCCATCAGTTCGGCAGGGACGAGCACTGAAGCTTTCTTT. Encoded protein: CAISSAGTSTEAFF.

This clonotype was seen ten or more times. This rearrangement joins TRBV12-3 or TRBV12-4 to TRBJ2-3; a weak D match, TRBD2 (5 bases). The CDR3 spans 16 residues. V dropped 7 bases and J dropped 2 bases, with 19 bases sitting between them. The CDR3, as DNA: TGTGCCAGCACTACCCCTAAGGCGACTAACACAGATACGCAGTATTTT. It translates to CASTTPKATNTDTQYF.

J is TRBJ1-2 and V is TRBV3-1; D perhaps matches TRBD1 (5 bases). CDR1 and CDR2 (germline): LGHDT, YNNKEL (reference sequence). The CDR3 length is 13 residues. Trimming removed 3 bases from V and 8 bases from J, with 13 bases in between. The CDR3 DNA follows: TGTGCCAGCAGCCATAGTTCGGGGCAAGGCTACACCTTC. It is translated as CASSHSSGQGYTF.

This clonotype came up a few times. V and J are TRBV20-1 and TRBJ1-5; 9 nucleotides match TRBD1. The CDR3 runs 16 residues. The V and J ends lost 2 bases and 4 bases, in that order; junction bases with no gene match: 9. The germline gives CDR1 DFQATT, CDR2 SNEGSKA (reference sequence). The DNA of the CDR3 is TGCAGTGCTAGACAGCAATGGGACAGGGAAAATCAGCCCCAGCATTTT. This translates into CSARQQWDRENQPQHF.

This clonotype has ten or more counts. This sequence joins TRBV2 and TRBJ2-2; 8 bases are shared with TRBD1. CDR3 length equals 15 residues. In germline, CDR1 is SNHLY, CDR2 FYNNEI. V was clipped by 2 bases and J by 4 bases; unmatched bases: 3. For the CDR3, the DNA is TGTGCCAGCAGTGAAACAGACAGGGGCACCGGGGAGCTGTTTTTT. This translates into CASSETDRGTGELFF.

V usage is TRBV6-5 and J usage is TRBJ1-2, with D possibly being TRBD1 (6 bases). Trimming pared 0 bases from V and 6 bases from J, leaving 26 bases between. The CDR3 spans 19 residues. The germline CDR1 and CDR2 sequences are MNHEY and SVGAGI. CDR3 residues: CASSYSRGQRGTRSDGYTF. The CDR3 DNA is TGTGCCAGCAGTTACTCGAGAGGACAAAGGGGGACTAGGAGCGATGGCTACACCTTC.

This clonotype was seen more than once but under ten times. The chain uses TRBV28 and TRBJ2-2; the D is unclear. V gave up 6 bases and J gave up 1 base, with 12 bases separating them. The germline V gene has CDR1 MDHEN and CDR2 SYDVKM. This CDR3 region has 15 residues. CDR3 protein: CASSLNSGNTGELFF. As DNA, the CDR3 is TGTGCCAGCAGCTTGAACTCAGGGAACACCGGGGAGCTGTTTTTT.

This chain uses TRBV10-2 with TRBJ2-7; perhaps TRBD1 as D (6 bases). Germline V gene data show CDR1 as WSHSY and CDR2 as SAAADI. V lost 8 bases, J lost 6 bases, and 20 bases lay in between. The CDR3 is 14 residues long. The CDR3 spells CASGDTGSGVEQYF. CDR3 DNA sequence: TGCGCCAGCGGGGACACAGGGTCCGGGGTCGAGCAGTACTTC.

This rearrangement joins TRBV11-3 to TRBJ1-1, with TRBD1 as a possible D gene (6 bases). The CDR3 length is 16 residues. Germline V gives CDR1 SGHNT, CDR2 YENEEA. Trimming stripped 5 bases from V and 1 base from J, with 17 bases between. This CDR3 reads CASSMLTGTPNTEAFF. The CDR3 DNA sequence: TGTGCCAGCAGCATGTTGACCGGGACACCGAACACTGAAGCTTTCTTT.

The table lists this clonotype with many counts. This rearrangement joins TRBV7-2 to TRBJ2-2, with 9 bases fitting TRBD2. The CDR3 covers 16 residues. The germline V gene has CDR1 SGHTA and CDR2 FQGNSA. V was pared by 5 bases and J by 5 bases, with 9 bases of the junction left unmatched. CDR3 bases: TGTGCCAGCAGCCCTCCGGGCGGGAGGGCGACCGGGGAGCTGTTTTTT. This gives the protein CASSPPGGRATGELFF.